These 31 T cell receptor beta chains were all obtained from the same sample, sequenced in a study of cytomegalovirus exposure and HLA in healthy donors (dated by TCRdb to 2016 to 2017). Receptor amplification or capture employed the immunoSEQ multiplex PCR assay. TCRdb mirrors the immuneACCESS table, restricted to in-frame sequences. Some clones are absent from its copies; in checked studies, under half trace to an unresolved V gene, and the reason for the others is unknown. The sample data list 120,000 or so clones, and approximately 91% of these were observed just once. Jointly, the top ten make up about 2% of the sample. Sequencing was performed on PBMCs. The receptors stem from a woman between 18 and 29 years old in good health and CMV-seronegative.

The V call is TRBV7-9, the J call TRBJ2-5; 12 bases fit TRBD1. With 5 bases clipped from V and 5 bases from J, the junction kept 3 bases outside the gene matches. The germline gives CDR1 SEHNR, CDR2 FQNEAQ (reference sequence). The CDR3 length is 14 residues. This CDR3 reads CASSPGQGAETQYF. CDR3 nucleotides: TGTGCCAGCAGCCCGGGACAGGGGGCTGAGACCCAGTACTTC.

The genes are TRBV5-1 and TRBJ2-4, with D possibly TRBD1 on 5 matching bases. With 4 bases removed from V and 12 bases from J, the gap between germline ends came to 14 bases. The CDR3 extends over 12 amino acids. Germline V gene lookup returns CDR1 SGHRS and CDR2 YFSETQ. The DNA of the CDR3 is TGCGCCAGCAGCCCGCAGGGTCAGGCTCAGTACTTC. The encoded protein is CASSPQGQAQYF. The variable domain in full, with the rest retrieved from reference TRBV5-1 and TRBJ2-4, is KAGVTQTPRYLIKTRGQQVTLSCSPISGHRSVSWYQQTPGQGLQFLFEYFSETQRNKGNFPGRFSGRQFSNSRSEMNVSTLELGDSALYLCASSPQGQAQYFGAGTRLSVL.

CDR3 loop: CATFFGNYGYTF. In DNA form, the CDR3 reads TGTGCCACCTTTTTCGGGAACTATGGCTACACCTTC. J is TRBJ1-2 and V is TRBV6-5; D gene unclear. The germline V gene encodes CDR1 MNHEY and CDR2 SVGAGI. The CDR3 contains 12 residues. Trimming shortened V by 10 bases and J by 2 bases, and 11 bases separated the two germline ends.

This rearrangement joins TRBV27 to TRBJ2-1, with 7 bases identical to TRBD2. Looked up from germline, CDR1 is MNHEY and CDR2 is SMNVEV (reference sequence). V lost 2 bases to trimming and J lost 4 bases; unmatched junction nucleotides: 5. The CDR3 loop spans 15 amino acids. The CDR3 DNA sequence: TGTGCCAGCAGTTTAGGGGGGGACGGGTACAATGAGCAGTTCTTC. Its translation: CASSLGGDGYNEQFF.

CDR3 in DNA: TGCGCCAGCAGCTTGGTAGGACAGGATTACGAGCAGTACTTC. Translation: CASSLVGQDYEQYF. The V call is TRBV5-1, the J call TRBJ2-7; TRBD1 matches 7 bases. Germline loops: CDR1 SGHRS, CDR2 YFSETQ. This CDR3 contains 14 residues. V was clipped by 0 bases and J by 4 bases; unmatched bases: 4.

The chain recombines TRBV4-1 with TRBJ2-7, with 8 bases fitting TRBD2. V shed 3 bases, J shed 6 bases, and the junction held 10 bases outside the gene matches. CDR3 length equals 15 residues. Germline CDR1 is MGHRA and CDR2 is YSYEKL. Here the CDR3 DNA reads TGCGCCAGCAGCCAGACCGGGACTAGTAATGCCGAGCAGTACTTC. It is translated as CASSQTGTSNAEQYF.

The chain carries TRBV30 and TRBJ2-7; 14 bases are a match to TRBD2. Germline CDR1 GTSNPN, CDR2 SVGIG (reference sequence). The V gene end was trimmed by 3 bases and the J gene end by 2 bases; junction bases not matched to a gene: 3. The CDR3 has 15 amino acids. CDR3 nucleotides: TGTGCCTGGAGGATGGGACTAGCGGGGGCCTACGAGCAGTACTTC. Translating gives CAWRMGLAGAYEQYF.

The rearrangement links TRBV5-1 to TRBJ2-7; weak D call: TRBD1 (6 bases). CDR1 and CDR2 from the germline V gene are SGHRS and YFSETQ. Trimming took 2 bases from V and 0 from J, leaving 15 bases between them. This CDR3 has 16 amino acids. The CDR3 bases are TGCGCCAGCAGCTTCACTACAGGGACCCCCTCCTACGAGCAGTACTTC. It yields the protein CASSFTTGTPSYEQYF.

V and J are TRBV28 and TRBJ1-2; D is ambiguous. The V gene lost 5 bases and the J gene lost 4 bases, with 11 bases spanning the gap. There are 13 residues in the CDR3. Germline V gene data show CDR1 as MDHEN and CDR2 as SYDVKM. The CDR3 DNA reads TGTGCCAGCAGTCTTTCGGGGTTCTATGGCTACACCTTC. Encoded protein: CASSLSGFYGYTF.

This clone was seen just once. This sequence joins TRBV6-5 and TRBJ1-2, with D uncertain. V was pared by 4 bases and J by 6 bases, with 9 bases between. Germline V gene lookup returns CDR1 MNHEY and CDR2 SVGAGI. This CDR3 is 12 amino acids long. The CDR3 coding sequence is TGTGCCAGCAGTTCTTACAGCAATGGCTACACCTTC. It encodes CASSSYSNGYTF.

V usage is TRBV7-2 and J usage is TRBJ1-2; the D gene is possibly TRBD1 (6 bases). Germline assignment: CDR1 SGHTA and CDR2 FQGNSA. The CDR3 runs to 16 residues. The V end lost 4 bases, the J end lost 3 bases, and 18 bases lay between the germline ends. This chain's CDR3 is CASSSTRTEDYYGYTF. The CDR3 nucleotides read TGTGCCAGCAGCTCCACTCGGACAGAAGACTACTATGGCTACACCTTC.

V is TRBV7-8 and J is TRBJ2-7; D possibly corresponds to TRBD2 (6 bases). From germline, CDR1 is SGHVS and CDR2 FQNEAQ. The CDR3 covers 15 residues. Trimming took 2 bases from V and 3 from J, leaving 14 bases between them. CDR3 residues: CASSLSAGPYYEQYF. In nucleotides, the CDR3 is TGTGCCAGCAGCTTAAGTGCGGGACCCTACTACGAGCAGTACTTC.

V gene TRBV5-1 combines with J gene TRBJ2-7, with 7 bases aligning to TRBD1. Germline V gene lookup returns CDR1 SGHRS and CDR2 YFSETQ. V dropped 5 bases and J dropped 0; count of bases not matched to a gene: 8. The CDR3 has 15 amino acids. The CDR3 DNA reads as TGCGCCAGCAGACTAGGACAGGCCTACTCCTACGAGCAGTACTTC. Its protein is CASRLGQAYSYEQYF.

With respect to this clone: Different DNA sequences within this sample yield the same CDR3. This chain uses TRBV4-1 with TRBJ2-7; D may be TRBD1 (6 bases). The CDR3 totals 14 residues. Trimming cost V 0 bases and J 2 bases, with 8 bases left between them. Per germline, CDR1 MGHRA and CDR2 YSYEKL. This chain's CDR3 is CASSQDRGPYEQYF. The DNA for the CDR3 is TGCGCCAGCAGCCAAGACAGGGGACCCTACGAGCAGTACTTC.

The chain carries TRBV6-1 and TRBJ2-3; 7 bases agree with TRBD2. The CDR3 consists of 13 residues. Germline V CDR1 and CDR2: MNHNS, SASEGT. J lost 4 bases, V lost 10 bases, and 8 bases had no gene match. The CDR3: CATVGGSPDTQYF. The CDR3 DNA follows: TGTGCCACGGTAGGCGGGAGCCCAGATACGCAGTATTTT.

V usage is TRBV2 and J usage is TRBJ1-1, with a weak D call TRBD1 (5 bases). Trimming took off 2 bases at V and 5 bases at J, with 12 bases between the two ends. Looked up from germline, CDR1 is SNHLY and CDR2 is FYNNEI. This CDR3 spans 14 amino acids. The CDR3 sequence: CASSEQAGLTEAFF. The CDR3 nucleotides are TGTGCCAGCAGTGAACAGGCAGGGCTGACTGAAGCTTTCTTT.

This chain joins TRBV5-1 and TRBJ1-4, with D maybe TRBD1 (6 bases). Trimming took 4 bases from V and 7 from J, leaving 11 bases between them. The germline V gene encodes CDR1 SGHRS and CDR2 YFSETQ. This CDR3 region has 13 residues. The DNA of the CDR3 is TGCGCCAGCAGCCTAATGGACAGTGAAAAACTGTTTTTT. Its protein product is CASSLMDSEKLFF.

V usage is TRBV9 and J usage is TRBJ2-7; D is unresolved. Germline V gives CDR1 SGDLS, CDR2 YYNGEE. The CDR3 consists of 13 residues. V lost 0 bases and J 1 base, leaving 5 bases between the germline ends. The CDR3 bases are TGTGCCAGCAGCGTAGAGAGTTCCTACGAGCAGTACTTC. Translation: CASSVESSYEQYF.

This CDR3 is CATGTSGADTQYF. CDR3 DNA sequence: TGCGCCACCGGGACTAGCGGGGCAGATACGCAGTATTTT. The chain is built from TRBV10-1 and TRBJ2-3, with TRBD2 matching 13 bases. The CDR3 covers 13 residues. CDR1 is WNHNN, CDR2 SYGVQD, per germline (reference sequence). The ends lost 10 bases at V and 4 bases at J; junction bases unmatched: 2.

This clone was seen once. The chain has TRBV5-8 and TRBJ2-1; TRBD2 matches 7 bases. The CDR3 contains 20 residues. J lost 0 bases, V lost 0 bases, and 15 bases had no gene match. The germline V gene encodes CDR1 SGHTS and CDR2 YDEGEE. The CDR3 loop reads CASSLAGGRGSPSSYNEQFF. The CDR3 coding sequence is TGTGCCAGCAGCTTGGCCGGGGGGAGGGGATCCCCGAGCTCCTACAATGAGCAGTTCTTC.

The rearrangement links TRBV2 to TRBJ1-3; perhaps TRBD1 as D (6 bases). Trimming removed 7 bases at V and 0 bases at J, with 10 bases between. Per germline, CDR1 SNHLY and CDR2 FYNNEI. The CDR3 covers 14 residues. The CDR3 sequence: CASKDRSSGNTIYF. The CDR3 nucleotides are TGTGCCAGCAAAGACAGGTCCTCTGGAAACACCATATATTTT.

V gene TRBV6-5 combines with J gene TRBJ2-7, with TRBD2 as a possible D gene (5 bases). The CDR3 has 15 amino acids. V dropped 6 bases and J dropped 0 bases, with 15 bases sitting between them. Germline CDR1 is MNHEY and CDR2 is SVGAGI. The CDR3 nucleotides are TGTGCCAGCAGGGGTCGAGCGGAGAGCTCCTACGAGCAGTACTTC. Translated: CASRGRAESSYEQYF.

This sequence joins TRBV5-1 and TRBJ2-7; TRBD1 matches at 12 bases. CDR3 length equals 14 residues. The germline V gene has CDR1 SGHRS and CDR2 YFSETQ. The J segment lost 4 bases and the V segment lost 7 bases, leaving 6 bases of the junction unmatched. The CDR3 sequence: CASHRGQGAYEQYF. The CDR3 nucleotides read TGCGCCAGCCACAGGGGACAGGGGGCGTACGAGCAGTACTTC.

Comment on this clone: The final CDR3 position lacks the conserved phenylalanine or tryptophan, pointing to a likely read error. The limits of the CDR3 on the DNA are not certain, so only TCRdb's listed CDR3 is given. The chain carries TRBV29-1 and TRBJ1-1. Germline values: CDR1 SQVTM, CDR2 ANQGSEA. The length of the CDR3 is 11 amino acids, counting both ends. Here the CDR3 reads CSVAGGVRTHL.

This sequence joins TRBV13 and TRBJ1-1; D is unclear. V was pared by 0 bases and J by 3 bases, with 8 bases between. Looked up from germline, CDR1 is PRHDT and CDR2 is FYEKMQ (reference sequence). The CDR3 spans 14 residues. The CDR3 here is CASSLGTADTEAFF. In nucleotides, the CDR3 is TGTGCCAGCAGCTTAGGGACCGCGGACACTGAAGCTTTCTTT.

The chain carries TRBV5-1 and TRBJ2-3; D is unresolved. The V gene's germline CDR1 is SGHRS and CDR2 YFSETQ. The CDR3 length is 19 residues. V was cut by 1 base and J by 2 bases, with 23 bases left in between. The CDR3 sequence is CASSLKSSGQHRFTDTQYF. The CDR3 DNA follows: TGCGCCAGCAGCTTGAAAAGCTCGGGTCAGCACCGATTCACAGATACGCAGTATTTT. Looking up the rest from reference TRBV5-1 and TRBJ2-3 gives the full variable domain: KAGVTQTPRYLIKTRGQQVTLSCSPISGHRSVSWYQQTPGQGLQFLFEYFSETQRNKGNFPGRFSGRQFSNSRSEMNVSTLELGDSALYLCASSLKSSGQHRFTDTQYFGPGTRLTVL.

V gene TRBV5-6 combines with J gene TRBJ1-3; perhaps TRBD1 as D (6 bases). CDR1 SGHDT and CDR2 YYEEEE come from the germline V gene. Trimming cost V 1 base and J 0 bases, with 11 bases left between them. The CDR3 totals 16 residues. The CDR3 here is CASSLWTASSGNTIYF. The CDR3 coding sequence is TGTGCCAGCAGCTTGTGGACAGCGAGCTCTGGAAACACCATATATTTT.

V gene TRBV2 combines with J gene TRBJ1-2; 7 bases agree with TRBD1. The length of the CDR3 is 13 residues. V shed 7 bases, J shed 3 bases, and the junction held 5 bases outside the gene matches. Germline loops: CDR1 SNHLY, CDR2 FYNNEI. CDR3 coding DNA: TGTGCCAGCATCGAGGGGGCAGACTATGGCTACACCTTC. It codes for CASIEGADYGYTF.

CDR3 nucleotides: TGTGCCACCCAGCCTTTAGCGGGAGGGTACCCCGGGGAGCAGTACTTC. Protein: CATQPLAGGYPGEQYF. The chain is built from TRBV27 and TRBJ2-7; TRBD2 matches at 11 bases. This CDR3 is 16 amino acids long. Unmatched junction bases numbered 18, after V lost 10 bases and J lost 7 bases. Germline CDR1 MNHEY, CDR2 SMNVEV (reference sequence).

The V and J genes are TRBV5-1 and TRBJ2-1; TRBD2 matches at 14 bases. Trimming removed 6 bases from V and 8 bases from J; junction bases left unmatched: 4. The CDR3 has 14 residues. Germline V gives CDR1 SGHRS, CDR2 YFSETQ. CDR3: CASTGTSGSHEQFF. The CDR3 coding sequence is TGCGCCAGCACCGGGACTAGCGGGAGCCATGAGCAGTTCTTC.

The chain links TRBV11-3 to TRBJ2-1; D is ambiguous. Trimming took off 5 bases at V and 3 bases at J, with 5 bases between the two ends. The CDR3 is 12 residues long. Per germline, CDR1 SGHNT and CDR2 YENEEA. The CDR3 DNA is TGTGCCAGCAGCACTATCTACAATGAGCAGTTCTTC. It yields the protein CASSTIYNEQFF.